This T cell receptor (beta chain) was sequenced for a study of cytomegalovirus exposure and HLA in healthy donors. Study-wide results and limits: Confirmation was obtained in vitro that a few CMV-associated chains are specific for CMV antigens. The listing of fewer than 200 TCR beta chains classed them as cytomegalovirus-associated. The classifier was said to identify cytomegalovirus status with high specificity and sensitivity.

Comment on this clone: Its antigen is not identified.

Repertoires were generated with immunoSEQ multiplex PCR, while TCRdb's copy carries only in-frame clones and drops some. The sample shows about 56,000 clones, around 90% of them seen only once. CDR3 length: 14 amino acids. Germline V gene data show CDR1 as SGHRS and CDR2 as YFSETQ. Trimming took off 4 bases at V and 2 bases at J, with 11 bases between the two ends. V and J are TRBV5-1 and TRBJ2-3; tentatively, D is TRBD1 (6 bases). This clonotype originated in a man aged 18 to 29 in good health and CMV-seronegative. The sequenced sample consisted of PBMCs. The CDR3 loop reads CASSQGGNTDTQYF. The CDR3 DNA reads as TGCGCCAGCAGCCAAGGGGGTAACACAGATACGCAGTATTTT.